The rows below give T cell receptor beta chains drawn from one sample of a study of PD-1 blockade in classical Hodgkin lymphoma. Clones were read by immunoSEQ multiplex PCR, and TCRdb kept only the in-frame ones, dropping some. The sample contains tens of thousands of clones, 89% of which appear only once. The sequenced sample was CD4+ T cells from blood. The receptors were sampled from a human donor with classical Hodgkin lymphoma. The CDR3 runs from the conserved cysteine through the conserved F or W. Fields, in order: clone size, V gene, D gene, J gene, CDR3 DNA, CDR3 protein. The D gene is left open where the match is weak. The size field is filled for only some rows; it gives once, few, many or a size class.

>-|TRBV7-2|TRBD1|TRBJ2-1
TGTGCCAGCAGCTTATGGACAGGGGACTTCGATGAGCAGTTCTTC
CASSLWTGDFDEQFF
>-|TRBV27|TRBD2|TRBJ2-2
TGTGCCAGCACCCGGGGACTAGCGGGAGGAATTGGGACCGGGGAGCTGTTTTTT
CASTRGLAGGIGTGELFF
>-|TRBV5-1|-|TRBJ2-1
TGCGCCAGCACCCATTCGGGGGCTAGCGGCTACAATGAGCAGTTCTTC
CASTHSGASGYNEQFF
>-|TRBV6-6|-|TRBJ1-5
TGTGCCAGCAGTTACGCAGAGGCTCAGCCCCAGCATTTT
CASSYAEAQPQHF
>-|TRBV5-1|-|TRBJ2-1
TGCGCCAGCGGATCCCCTCTCGTGGGGGATCACTACAATGAGCAGTTCTTC
CASGSPLVGDHYNEQFF
>-|TRBV4-3|-|TRBJ1-5
TGCGCCAGCAGCCAACGGTTGGGGGGGCAGCCCCAGCATTTT
CASSQRLGGQPQHF
>few|TRBV6-5|-|TRBJ1-5
TGTGCCAGCAGGGCAGGGGCGTATCAGCCCCAGCATTTT
CASRAGAYQPQHF
>once|TRBV6-1|TRBD1|TRBJ2-7
TGTGCCAGCAGTGACTTTTGGGACAGGGGGACCTACGAGCAGTACTTC
CASSDFWDRGTYEQYF
>-|TRBV2|TRBD1|TRBJ1-2
TGTGCCAGCAGCACTCATACAGGGGCCCAAAATGGCTACACCTTC
CASSTHTGAQNGYTF
>few|TRBV18|TRBD1|TRBJ1-3
TGTGCCAGCCGCCCGCCGGGACAGGACAACTCTGGAAACACCATATATTTT
CASRPPGQDNSGNTIYF
>-|TRBV28|TRBD1|TRBJ1-1
TGTGCCAGCATCCACGGGGGGACAGGGTTCACTGAAGCTTTCTTT
CASIHGGTGFTEAFF
>-|TRBV6-6|TRBD2|TRBJ2-7
TGTGCCAGCAGTCCCTCGGGTAGCGGGGCCTCCTACGAGCAGTACTTC
CASSPSGSGASYEQYF
>-|TRBV10-3|-|TRBJ2-3
TGTGCCATCACCGCGGGGCAGGGAGGCGATACGCAGTATTTT
CAITAGQGGDTQYF
>-|TRBV6-1|TRBD2|TRBJ2-5
TGTGCCAGCAGACCAAGGACTAGCGGGATAGAGACCCAGTACTTC
CASRPRTSGIETQYF
>-|TRBV28|-|TRBJ2-7
TGTGCCAGCAGATCAGGGGGGATCTACGAGCAGTACTTC
CASRSGGIYEQYF
>-|TRBV5-1|TRBD2|TRBJ2-5
TGCGCCAGCAGCCCCACTAGCGGGAGAGAAGAAGCGACCCAGTACTTC
CASSPTSGREEATQYF
>-|TRBV7-9|-|TRBJ2-1
TGTGCCAGCAGCGTCGAGGGGTATGGCTTCAATGAGCAGTTCTTC
CASSVEGYGFNEQFF
>few|TRBV11-2|-|TRBJ1-1
TGTGCCAGCAGCACCGACAGGAACACTGAAGCTTTCTTT
CASSTDRNTEAFF
>-|TRBV5-1|-|TRBJ2-6
TGCGCCAGCAGCTTCTCTCTCTCTGGGGCCAACGTCCTGACTTTC
CASSFSLSGANVLTF
>-|TRBV28|-|TRBJ1-5
TGTGCCAGCAGTGCCGGCTCCGGGAGGTTGGCGGGCGTTCATAGCAATCAGCCCCAGCATTTT
CASSAGSGRLAGVHSNQPQHF
>few|TRBV4-1|-|TRBJ1-5
TGCGCCAGCAGCGATCGACAGGTTTGGCAGCCCCAGCATTTT
CASSDRQVWQPQHF
>-|TRBV5-1|-|TRBJ2-2
TGCGCCAGCAGCTTGGCAGGCCGCACCGGGGAGCTGTTTTTT
CASSLAGRTGELFF
>few|TRBV19|-|TRBJ1-2
TGTGCCAGTAGTATGCCTCAGGTTAATGATGGCTACACCTTC
CASSMPQVNDGYTF
>-|TRBV7-9|TRBD2|TRBJ2-3
TGTGCCAGCAGCGTCGGACTAGCGGGAGTCCCAGATACGCAGTATTTT
CASSVGLAGVPDTQYF
>few|TRBV6-5|-|TRBJ2-3
TGTGCCAGCAGCCTCACAGAAGCTAATACGCAGTATTTT
CASSLTEANTQYF
>-|TRBV28|-|TRBJ2-7
TGTGCCAGCAGTTTATCCCCCGCAGCAGGAATCTACGAGTTGTACTTC
CASSLSPAAGIYELYF
>once|TRBV9|-|TRBJ1-2
TGTGCCAGCAGCGAGGGGGGAGAATATGGCTACACCTTC
CASSEGGEYGYTF
>-|TRBV20-1|-|TRBJ2-5
TGCAGTGCACTTCAAGAGACCCAGTACTTC
CSALQETQYF